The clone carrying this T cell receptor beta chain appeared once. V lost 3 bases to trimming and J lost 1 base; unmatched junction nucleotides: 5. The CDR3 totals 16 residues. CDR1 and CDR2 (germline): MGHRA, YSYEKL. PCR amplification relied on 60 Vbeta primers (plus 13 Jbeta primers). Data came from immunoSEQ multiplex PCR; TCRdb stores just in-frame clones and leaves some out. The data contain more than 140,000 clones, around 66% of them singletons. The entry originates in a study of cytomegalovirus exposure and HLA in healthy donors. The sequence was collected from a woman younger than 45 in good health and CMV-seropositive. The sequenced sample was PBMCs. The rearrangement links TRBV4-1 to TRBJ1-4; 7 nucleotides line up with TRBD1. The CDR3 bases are TGCGCCAGCAGCCAGGAACCAGGGGGAACTAATGAAAAACTGTTTTTT. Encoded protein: CASSQEPGGTNEKLFF.